These T cell receptor beta chains were read from a single sample in a study of early T cells in non-severe SARS-CoV-2 infection. TCRdb ran MiXCR on the 5' RACE reads and lists one entry per CDR3 protein. Of 35,000 to 45,000 distinct CDR3 sequences listed, 9% to 15% were seen once; the top ten hold approximately 16%. The source material was whole blood. These receptors were collected from an adult who was a healthcare worker with PCR-confirmed SARS-CoV-2 infection or an uninfected control (not recorded which). Each CDR3 is given with its conserved first and last residue. A D gene is named only where the DNA matches it firmly. For some rows the clone size is stated as once, few or many, or as a class when expanded; others skip it.

clone_size: many
d_call: NA
v_call: TRBV11-2
j_call: TRBJ2-1
cdr3_nt: TGTGCCAGCAGCCTCCGACTACAGGGTGAGCAGTTCTTC
cdr3_aa: CASSLRLQGEQFF

clone_size: few
d_call: TRBD1
v_call: TRBV7-2
j_call: TRBJ1-5
cdr3_nt: TGTGCCAGCAGCCAAGACAGGGGAAGCAATCAGCCCCAGCATTTT
cdr3_aa: CASSQDRGSNQPQHF

clone_size: NA
d_call: TRBD2
v_call: TRBV4-3
j_call: TRBJ2-7
cdr3_nt: TGCGCCAGCAGCCAAGATATGGCTAGCGGGATCTACGAGCAGTACTTC
cdr3_aa: CASSQDMASGIYEQYF

clone_size: many
d_call: NA
v_call: TRBV7-9
j_call: TRBJ2-5
cdr3_nt: TGTGCCAGCAGCCTACCGGGACCGACATTGTTC
cdr3_aa: CASSLPGPTLF

clone_size: many
d_call: TRBD2
v_call: TRBV10-3
j_call: TRBJ2-5
cdr3_nt: TGTGCCATCAGTGAGTCTATAGCGGGGGTCCAAGAGACCCAGTACTTC
cdr3_aa: CAISESIAGVQETQYF

clone_size: few
d_call: NA
v_call: TRBV9
j_call: TRBJ2-1
cdr3_nt: TGTGCCAGCAGCTCCAGGACAGTAAGTAATGAGCAGTTCTTC
cdr3_aa: CASSSRTVSNEQFF

clone_size: NA
d_call: TRBD2
v_call: TRBV28
j_call: TRBJ2-7
cdr3_nt: TGTGCCAGCAGCCGATTACAGCGGGGACTAACCTACGAGCAGTACTTC
cdr3_aa: CASSRLQRGLTYEQYF

clone_size: many
d_call: TRBD1
v_call: TRBV19
j_call: TRBJ2-1
cdr3_nt: TGTGCCAGTACCCGGGACAGGAGCTACAATGAGCAGTTCTTC
cdr3_aa: CASTRDRSYNEQFF

clone_size: many
d_call: TRBD1
v_call: TRBV5-1
j_call: TRBJ2-3
cdr3_nt: TGCGCCAGCAGCCTACAGGGGCGAAACACAGATACGCAGTATTTT
cdr3_aa: CASSLQGRNTDTQYF

clone_size: many
d_call: TRBD2
v_call: TRBV7-2
j_call: TRBJ2-5
cdr3_nt: TGTGCCAGCAGCTTCCGGGGGACGGCGGGGGAGGAGACCCAGTACTTC
cdr3_aa: CASSFRGTAGEETQYF

clone_size: many
d_call: TRBD2
v_call: TRBV2
j_call: TRBJ2-7
cdr3_nt: TGTGCCAGCAGTAACGGGGTAGCGGGAAGCTCCTACGAGCAGTACTTC
cdr3_aa: CASSNGVAGSSYEQYF

clone_size: many
d_call: NA
v_call: TRBV12-3/TRBV12-4
j_call: TRBJ2-3
cdr3_nt: TGTGCCAGCAGTTTGGACCCCCAGGGCGAGCGGTATTTT
cdr3_aa: CASSLDPQGERYF

clone_size: NA
d_call: TRBD1
v_call: TRBV28
j_call: TRBJ2-5
cdr3_nt: TGTGCCACCCAGGGACAGGGTGGGGGAGAGACCCAGTACTTC
cdr3_aa: CATQGQGGGETQYF

clone_size: many
d_call: TRBD1
v_call: TRBV27
j_call: TRBJ1-3
cdr3_nt: TGTGCCAGCAGCCGCCTTGGAGGGGGCGGAGGAAACACCATATATTTT
cdr3_aa: CASSRLGGGGGNTIYF

clone_size: NA
d_call: NA
v_call: TRBV29-1
j_call: TRBJ2-1
cdr3_nt: TGCAGCGTCCGAATGGGCAATGAGCAGTTCTTC
cdr3_aa: CSVRMGNEQFF

clone_size: once
d_call: NA
v_call: TRBV20-1
j_call: TRBJ2-3
cdr3_nt: TGCAGTGCTATGTGGGGACCAGATACGCAGTATTTT
cdr3_aa: CSAMWGPDTQYF

clone_size: NA
d_call: NA
v_call: TRBV5-4
j_call: TRBJ2-3
cdr3_nt: TGTGCCAGCAGCTCTCGAACCACAGATACGCAGTATTTT
cdr3_aa: CASSSRTTDTQYF

clone_size: NA
d_call: NA
v_call: TRBV29-1
j_call: TRBJ1-1
cdr3_nt: TGCAGCGTTCCAACTGGGGTTTTTGCTGAAGCTTTCTTT
cdr3_aa: CSVPTGVFAEAFF

clone_size: NA
d_call: NA
v_call: TRBV28
j_call: TRBJ2-3
cdr3_nt: TGTGCCACCACTTCTGGAGTTACGCAGTATTTT
cdr3_aa: CATTSGVTQYF

clone_size: many
d_call: NA
v_call: TRBV12-3/TRBV12-4
j_call: TRBJ1-5
cdr3_nt: TGTGCCAGCAGGGGGGCGGGGGGCAATCAGCCCCAGCATTTT
cdr3_aa: CASRGAGGNQPQHF

clone_size: many
d_call: TRBD1
v_call: TRBV11-1
j_call: TRBJ2-7
cdr3_nt: TGTGCCAGCAGCAAACAGGGGCAGCCCTACGAGCAGTACTTC
cdr3_aa: CASSKQGQPYEQYF

clone_size: NA
d_call: NA
v_call: TRBV12-3/TRBV12-4
j_call: TRBJ1-3
cdr3_nt: TGTGCCAGTTGGGGGGGATGGGTGACTGGAAACACCATATATTTT
cdr3_aa: CASWGGWVTGNTIYF

clone_size: NA
d_call: NA
v_call: TRBV6-7
j_call: TRBJ2-1
cdr3_nt: TGTGCCAGCGTGGGGGATACGTTTTACTACAATGAGCAGTTCTTC
cdr3_aa: CASVGDTFYYNEQFF

clone_size: many
d_call: NA
v_call: TRBV7-2
j_call: TRBJ1-4
cdr3_nt: TGTGCCAGCAGCTTAGGAGGCCTACCTAATGAAAAACTGTTTTTT
cdr3_aa: CASSLGGLPNEKLFF

clone_size: NA
d_call: NA
v_call: TRBV29-1
j_call: TRBJ2-7
cdr3_nt: TGCAGCGCGGGACTTTCGAACTACGAGCAGTACTTC
cdr3_aa: CSAGLSNYEQYF

clone_size: many
d_call: TRBD2
v_call: TRBV19
j_call: TRBJ2-2
cdr3_nt: TGTGCATCCCTGGGGCTAGCGGGGGGCCTGAACACCGGGGAGCTGTTTTTT
cdr3_aa: CASLGLAGGLNTGELFF

clone_size: many
d_call: TRBD2
v_call: TRBV29-1
j_call: TRBJ2-1
cdr3_nt: TGCAGCGTTGAGGGCTCGGGACTAGCGGGGGGAATCTATGAGCAGTTCTTC
cdr3_aa: CSVEGSGLAGGIYEQFF

clone_size: NA
d_call: NA
v_call: TRBV11-2
j_call: TRBJ2-7
cdr3_nt: TGTGCCAGCAGCTCGATCAGGGCGAGAGAGCAGTACTTC
cdr3_aa: CASSSIRAREQYF

clone_size: once
d_call: NA
v_call: TRBV6-2/TRBV6-3
j_call: TRBJ2-2
cdr3_nt: TGTGCCAGCAGTTACTCCCCCGGTGCCGGGGAGCTGTTTTTT
cdr3_aa: CASSYSPGAGELFF

clone_size: many
d_call: TRBD1
v_call: TRBV3-1
j_call: TRBJ1-3
cdr3_nt: TGTGCCAGCAGCCAAGGTCGGCAGGGGGGTAGAAACACCATATATTTT
cdr3_aa: CASSQGRQGGRNTIYF

clone_size: few
d_call: NA
v_call: TRBV18
j_call: TRBJ1-4
cdr3_nt: TGTGCCAGCTCACAGTGGGCGCTAGAAAAACTGTTTTTT
cdr3_aa: CASSQWALEKLFF

clone_size: NA
d_call: TRBD2
v_call: TRBV7-8
j_call: TRBJ2-2
cdr3_nt: TGTGCCAGCAGCTTAGGGGGAGGGAGGAACACCGGGGAGCTGTTTTTT
cdr3_aa: CASSLGGGRNTGELFF

clone_size: few
d_call: NA
v_call: TRBV6-5
j_call: TRBJ2-3
cdr3_nt: TGTGCCAGCAGTGAAGACAGGCAGCAGGGCACAGATACGCAGTATTTT
cdr3_aa: CASSEDRQQGTDTQYF

clone_size: few
d_call: NA
v_call: TRBV4-1
j_call: TRBJ1-4
cdr3_nt: TGCGCCAGCAGCCCACAGGGAAGCGGTGAAAAACTGTTTTTT
cdr3_aa: CASSPQGSGEKLFF

clone_size: many
d_call: NA
v_call: TRBV5-1
j_call: TRBJ2-1
cdr3_nt: TGCGCCAGCAGCCTCTCGGGCCTTGCCTACAATGAGCAGTTCTTC
cdr3_aa: CASSLSGLAYNEQFF

clone_size: many
d_call: NA
v_call: TRBV7-8
j_call: TRBJ2-1
cdr3_nt: TGTGCCAGCAGCGGCCGACCGTCCTACAATGAGCAGTTCTTC
cdr3_aa: CASSGRPSYNEQFF

clone_size: NA
d_call: NA
v_call: TRBV4-1
j_call: TRBJ2-2
cdr3_nt: TGCGCCAGCAGCTCTCCCACCGGGGTGGGCGGGGAGCTGTTTTTT
cdr3_aa: CASSSPTGVGGELFF

clone_size: NA
d_call: TRBD2
v_call: TRBV10-3
j_call: TRBJ2-5
cdr3_nt: TGTGCCATCAGAAAAGCGGGAGCCTGGGAGACCCAGTACTTC
cdr3_aa: CAIRKAGAWETQYF

clone_size: few
d_call: NA
v_call: TRBV5-1
j_call: TRBJ2-3
cdr3_nt: TGCGCCAGCAGCTCACGGGGGACAGATACGCAGTATTTT
cdr3_aa: CASSSRGTDTQYF

clone_size: few
d_call: TRBD1
v_call: TRBV7-9
j_call: TRBJ1-1
cdr3_nt: TGTGCCAGCAGCTTAGGGGACAGGGGTAAAGCTTTCTTT
cdr3_aa: CASSLGDRGKAFF

clone_size: NA
d_call: TRBD1
v_call: TRBV4-3
j_call: TRBJ1-2
cdr3_nt: TGCGCCAGCAGCCAAGATGGACAGGGGAACTATGGCTACACCTTC
cdr3_aa: CASSQDGQGNYGYTF

clone_size: few
d_call: NA
v_call: TRBV19
j_call: TRBJ1-5
cdr3_nt: TGTGCCAGTAAGGGAGATATCGATCAGCCCCAGCATTTT
cdr3_aa: CASKGDIDQPQHF

clone_size: many
d_call: TRBD2
v_call: TRBV4-1
j_call: TRBJ2-1
cdr3_nt: TGCGCCAGCAGCCAAGATCTGAGCGGGGTACTGAATGAGCAGTTCTTC
cdr3_aa: CASSQDLSGVLNEQFF

clone_size: few
d_call: NA
v_call: TRBV30
j_call: TRBJ1-2
cdr3_nt: TGTGCCTGGAGTGCTATAAATGGCTACACCTTC
cdr3_aa: CAWSAINGYTF

clone_size: NA
d_call: TRBD1
v_call: TRBV7-9
j_call: TRBJ2-1
cdr3_nt: TGTGCCAGCAGCCCACCCGGGACAGGTTACAATGAGCAGTTCTTC
cdr3_aa: CASSPPGTGYNEQFF

clone_size: NA
d_call: NA
v_call: TRBV5-4
j_call: TRBJ2-7
cdr3_nt: TGTGCCAGCAGCCAGGATCGGGCCGACGAGCAGTACTTC
cdr3_aa: CASSQDRADEQYF

clone_size: few
d_call: NA
v_call: TRBV19
j_call: TRBJ2-3
cdr3_nt: TGTGCCAGTAGTGTCACAGATACGCAGTATTTT
cdr3_aa: CASSVTDTQYF

clone_size: NA
d_call: NA
v_call: TRBV28
j_call: TRBJ1-1
cdr3_nt: TGTGCCAGCAGCCCAGACAGATTGAACACTGAAGCTTTCTTT
cdr3_aa: CASSPDRLNTEAFF

clone_size: many
d_call: NA
v_call: TRBV4-3
j_call: TRBJ2-2
cdr3_nt: TGCGCCAGCAGCCAAGAGCCGGCAAACACCGGGGAGCTGTTTTTT
cdr3_aa: CASSQEPANTGELFF

clone_size: many
d_call: TRBD2
v_call: TRBV7-2
j_call: TRBJ2-5
cdr3_nt: TGTGCCAGCAGCCCCCCAGCGGGGGGCGGGGAGACCCAGTACTTC
cdr3_aa: CASSPPAGGGETQYF

clone_size: many
d_call: NA
v_call: TRBV28
j_call: TRBJ2-7
cdr3_nt: TGTGCCAGCAGGGGGGCGCTTCCCTACGAGCAGTACTTC
cdr3_aa: CASRGALPYEQYF

clone_size: many
d_call: TRBD1
v_call: TRBV29-1
j_call: TRBJ1-1
cdr3_nt: TGCAGCCTTGGGGGCTGGGACAGTGGAGACACTGAAGCTTTCTTT
cdr3_aa: CSLGGWDSGDTEAFF

clone_size: many
d_call: NA
v_call: TRBV7-2
j_call: TRBJ2-7
cdr3_nt: TGTGCCAGCAGCTTATCGGGCGGGGAGATCTACGAGCAGTACTTC
cdr3_aa: CASSLSGGEIYEQYF

clone_size: many
d_call: TRBD2
v_call: TRBV10-1
j_call: TRBJ2-1
cdr3_nt: TGCGCCAGCAGTGAGTCCCCCGGACTAGCTCGGTCTTACAATGAGCAGTTCTTC
cdr3_aa: CASSESPGLARSYNEQFF

clone_size: NA
d_call: TRBD2
v_call: TRBV6-2/TRBV6-3
j_call: TRBJ2-1
cdr3_nt: TGTGCCAGCAAGACGATCGGTACTAGCGATGAGCAGTTCTTC
cdr3_aa: CASKTIGTSDEQFF

clone_size: NA
d_call: NA
v_call: TRBV6-2/TRBV6-3
j_call: TRBJ2-7
cdr3_nt: TGTGCCAGCAGTTACCGGACCGACTCGGTCTACGAGCAGTACTTC
cdr3_aa: CASSYRTDSVYEQYF

clone_size: NA
d_call: NA
v_call: TRBV12-3/TRBV12-4
j_call: TRBJ1-2
cdr3_nt: TGTGCCAGCAGGGGAACAGGGATCGGCTACACCTTC
cdr3_aa: CASRGTGIGYTF

clone_size: NA
d_call: NA
v_call: TRBV11-2
j_call: TRBJ2-7
cdr3_nt: TGTGCCAGCAGCTTGGTTTCTGGACTTTCCTACGAGCAGTACTTC
cdr3_aa: CASSLVSGLSYEQYF

clone_size: NA
d_call: NA
v_call: TRBV7-8
j_call: TRBJ2-5
cdr3_nt: TGTGCCAGCAGCTCAACTAGGCTGGAGACCCAGTACTTC
cdr3_aa: CASSSTRLETQYF

clone_size: few
d_call: NA
v_call: TRBV6-5
j_call: TRBJ1-1
cdr3_nt: TGTGCCACACGACCCACCCATGTAGCTGAAGCTTTCTTT
cdr3_aa: CATRPTHVAEAFF